This TCR beta chain was recorded in a study of long-term antiretroviral therapy in people with HIV. Only one count was recorded for this clone. Its antigen is unidentified. With survey level as its setting, the immunoSEQ assay was v3.0. Profiling relied on immunoSEQ multiplex PCR, and the TCRdb table lists in-frame clones only, not all of them. Altogether 26,000 or so clones are present, around 80% being singletons, with the ten largest covering around a tenth. CDR1 and CDR2 from the germline V gene are MNHGY and SVAAGI. CDR3 length: 16 residues. Between the trimmed V and J ends, which lost 5 bases and 8 bases, there was a span of 22 bases. Notes on the study in general: Pre-ART-expanded clones dominated the repertoire at all time points. HIV repertoires covered narrower CDR3 length ranges than controls did.

The material sequenced was unsorted PBMCs, taken 1.5 years before starting antiretroviral therapy. This sequence joins TRBV6-9 and TRBJ2-1; a possible D gene is TRBD2 (6 bases). The TCR sequence derives from a young man with HIV. Here the CDR3 reads CASSPPEAGRYDEQFF. CDR3 nucleotides: TGTGCCAGCAGTCCCCCGGAGGCAGGGAGGTACGATGAGCAGTTCTTC.